A selection of T cell receptor beta chains follows, all from one sample in a study of human T cells and chemical hapten exposure. TCRdb used MiXCR to reprocess the RACE reads, holding one entry per CDR3 protein. This repertoire shows 95,000 or so distinct CDR3 sequences, approximately 10% found once; its top ten account for 3.2%. This material consisted of whole blood, taken in connection with sensitization to the hapten diphenylcyclopropenone (DPC). Receptors were obtained from a woman aged 40 to 50 with alopecia areata. Some clones in this sample may be carry-over from other donors' samples. The CDR3 runs from the conserved cysteine through the conserved F or W. A D gene is named only where the DNA matches it firmly. Where a row states a size, it is once, few, many or the class of an expanded clone; other rows omit it.

CDR3 protein	CDR3 DNA	clone size	V gene	J gene	D gene
CASRWGDPRDYGYTF	TGTGCCAGCAGGTGGGGGGACCCGAGGGACTATGGCTACACCTTC	-	TRBV6-6	TRBJ1-2	-
CAEGRNEQFF	TGTGCCGAGGGGCGCAATGAGCAGTTCTTC	-	TRBV2	TRBJ2-1	-
CASSQDRVYTEAFF	TGTGCCAGCTCACAGGACAGGGTTTACACTGAAGCTTTCTTT	few	TRBV18	TRBJ1-1	TRBD1
CASSAGGRYNEQFF	TGTGCCAGCAGCGCGGGGGGGAGGTACAATGAGCAGTTCTTC	-	TRBV9	TRBJ2-1	TRBD2
CASSADESEAFF	TGTGCCAGCAGCGCGGACGAGTCTGAAGCTTTCTTT	few	TRBV7-2	TRBJ1-1	-
CASSPGGLDTGELFF	TGTGCCAGCAGCCCTGGCGGTTTGGACACCGGGGAGCTGTTTTTT	few	TRBV7-9	TRBJ2-2	-
CASSSNGGGRANYGYTF	TGTGCCAGCAGCTCCAACGGAGGGGGCCGAGCTAACTATGGCTACACCTTC	-	TRBV5-6	TRBJ1-2	TRBD1
CASSPTGLESYEQYF	TGTGCCAGCAGCCCGACAGGGCTGGAGAGTTACGAGCAGTACTTC	-	TRBV9	TRBJ2-7	TRBD1
CASNRDGYGYTF	TGTGCCAGCAACAGGGATGGGTATGGCTACACCTTC	few	TRBV12-3/TRBV12-4	TRBJ1-2	-
CASSLRAGERPGELFF	TGTGCCAGCAGCTTAAGGGCAGGTGAACGGCCCGGGGAGCTGTTTTTT	many	TRBV7-9	TRBJ2-2	-
CASSSRQGAPTEAFF	TGTGCCAGCAGTTCCCGACAGGGGGCGCCCACTGAAGCTTTCTTT	many	TRBV6-5	TRBJ1-1	TRBD1
CASSFGGYGYTF	TGTGCCAGCAGTTTCGGCGGGTATGGCTACACCTTC	-	TRBV28	TRBJ1-2	-
CAWRSEGTTTNYGYTF	TGTGCCTGGAGGTCTGAAGGGACAACAACTAACTATGGCTACACCTTC	many	TRBV30	TRBJ1-2	-
CASSWGAASSNEQYF	TGTGCCAGCAGCTGGGGGGCCGCCTCATCCAACGAGCAGTACTTC	many	TRBV7-4	TRBJ2-7	-
CSAREIHGGSYYGYTF	TGCAGTGCTAGAGAGATTCACGGGGGGTCATACTATGGCTACACCTTC	many	TRBV20-1	TRBJ1-2	-
CASSSSGGGSYNEQFF	TGTGCCAGCAGCTCTAGCGGGGGGGGATCCTACAATGAGCAGTTCTTC	many	TRBV6-4	TRBJ2-1	TRBD2
CSVEGQLNTEAFF	TGCAGCGTTGAGGGACAGTTGAACACTGAAGCTTTCTTT	-	TRBV29-1	TRBJ1-1	TRBD1
CSATIGANEQFF	TGCAGTGCCACCATTGGGGCCAATGAGCAGTTCTTC	few	TRBV20-1	TRBJ2-1	-
CSARTGNTGELFF	TGCAGCGCTCGGACCGGTAACACCGGGGAGCTGTTTTTT	few	TRBV29-1	TRBJ2-2	-
CASSPSGARIAFF	TGTGCCAGCAGCCCTAGCGGGGCTCGAATTGCATTCTTC	many	TRBV7-7	TRBJ2-1	TRBD2
CACRTDNYGYTF	TGTGCCTGCCGGACAGATAACTATGGCTACACCTTC	many	TRBV30	TRBJ1-2	-
CASSSTGSTDTQYF	TGTGCTAGCAGCTCGACAGGGTCTACAGATACGCAGTATTTT	-	TRBV7-7	TRBJ2-3	TRBD1
CASSRLDEQYF	TGTGCCAGCAGTAGGCTTGACGAGCAGTACTTC	few	TRBV25-1	TRBJ2-7	-
CASSEAEGSNQPQHF	TGTGCCAGCAGTGAAGCGGAGGGGTCCAATCAGCCCCAGCATTTT	many	TRBV6-1	TRBJ1-5	-
CASSPPQRKFTGELFF	TGTGCCAGCTCACCACCACAGCGGAAATTCACCGGGGAGCTGTTTTTT	-	TRBV18	TRBJ2-2	-
CSARGLLAGGYNEQFF	TGCAGTGCTAGGGGATTACTAGCGGGGGGTTACAATGAGCAGTTCTTC	many	TRBV20-1	TRBJ2-1	TRBD2
CSARTGGGQETQYF	TGCAGTGCAAGGACAGGGGGGGGACAAGAGACCCAGTACTTC	-	TRBV20-1	TRBJ2-5	TRBD1
CATSDPGDREGLETQYF	TGTGCCACCAGTGATCCGGGGGACAGGGAAGGGTTAGAGACCCAGTACTTC	few	TRBV24-1	TRBJ2-5	TRBD1
CASRATADQPQHF	TGTGCCAGCAGGGCGACTGCCGATCAGCCCCAGCATTTT	-	TRBV12-3/TRBV12-4	TRBJ1-5	-
CASSLRSSGNTIYF	TGTGCCAGCAGCTTACGTAGCTCTGGAAACACCATATATTTT	few	TRBV7-2	TRBJ1-3	-
CNVLSNRGNTEAFF	TGCAACGTCCTTTCTAACAGGGGGAACACTGAAGCTTTCTTT	-	TRBV29-1	TRBJ1-1	TRBD1
CASSSQGAGEANEQFF	TGTGCCAGCAGTTCCCAGGGGGCGGGAGAGGCTAATGAGCAGTTCTTC	many	TRBV28	TRBJ2-1	-
CASMPNELAKNIQYF	TGTGCCAGCATGCCAAATGAGCTAGCCAAAAACATTCAGTACTTC	few	TRBV2	TRBJ2-4	-
CASSLVRMRPYLYF	TGTGCCAGCAGCTTAGTCCGCATGAGGCCCTACCTATACTTC	many	TRBV7-2	TRBJ2-1	-
CASTRTSYNEQFF	TGTGCCAGTACCAGGACTTCCTACAATGAGCAGTTCTTC	few	TRBV28	TRBJ2-1	-
CASSSDRGQRDQPQHF	TGTGCCAGCAGTTCGGACAGGGGGCAACGGGATCAGCCCCAGCATTTT	many	TRBV28	TRBJ1-5	TRBD1
CASSVGPDGRETQYF	TGTGCCAGCAGCGTAGGACCCGACGGTCGGGAGACCCAGTACTTC	-	TRBV9	TRBJ2-5	-
CASSLPGQGQETQYF	TGTGCCAGCTCACTACCGGGACAGGGGCAAGAGACCCAGTACTTC	-	TRBV18	TRBJ2-5	TRBD1
CASSRQAQPQHF	TGTGCCAGTAGTAGACAGGCTCAGCCCCAGCATTTT	few	TRBV19	TRBJ1-5	-
CAITPGQPDEQYF	TGTGCCATCACCCCGGGACAGCCTGACGAGCAGTACTTC	-	TRBV10-3	TRBJ2-7	TRBD1
CASSQVRGLGTEAFF	TGTGCCAGCAGCCAAGTACGAGGGCTTGGGACTGAAGCTTTCTTT	many	TRBV14	TRBJ1-1	-
CASSRQGVGNEAFF	TGTGCCAGCAGCCGGCAGGGCGTAGGTAATGAAGCTTTCTTT	-	TRBV3-1	TRBJ1-1	-
CASSVRPETGYYEQYF	TGTGCCAGCAGCGTACGGCCTGAGACGGGGTACTACGAGCAGTACTTC	many	TRBV9	TRBJ2-7	-
CASSPRGVSNQPQHF	TGTGCCAGCAGTCCCAGGGGGGTTAGCAATCAGCCCCAGCATTTT	many	TRBV28	TRBJ1-5	TRBD1
CASSLVPGGYEQYF	TGTGCCAGCAGCTTAGTTCCGGGGGGTTACGAGCAGTACTTC	-	TRBV7-2	TRBJ2-7	TRBD2
CAIRGSGEAARPYNEQFF	TGTGCCATTCGAGGATCGGGCGAAGCTGCGCGGCCCTACAATGAGCAGTTCTTC	many	TRBV7-9	TRBJ2-1	-
CASIPGGSAKNIQYF	TGTGCCAGCATTCCTGGGGGCTCAGCCAAAAACATTCAGTACTTC	-	TRBV28	TRBJ2-4	-
CASSQGQGGNSPLHF	TGTGCCAGCAGCCAAGGGCAGGGAGGTAATTCACCCCTCCACTTT	few	TRBV4-2	TRBJ1-6	-
CASSLGTTNTEAFF	TGCGCCAGCAGCTTGGGGACGACGAACACTGAAGCTTTCTTT	once	TRBV5-1	TRBJ1-1	-
CASSLDSFGYTF	TGTGCCAGCAGCTTAGACAGTTTCGGCTACACCTTC	-	TRBV7-2	TRBJ1-2	-
CASSIGGTVTGELFF	TGTGCCAGTAGTATAGGCGGAACGGTCACCGGGGAGCTGTTTTTT	-	TRBV19	TRBJ2-2	-
CASSQGADTQYF	TGTGCCAGCAGCCAAGGGGCAGATACGCAGTATTTT	few	TRBV3-1	TRBJ2-3	-
CASSQETSGRYNEQFF	TGCGCCAGCAGCCAGGAGACTAGCGGAAGGTACAATGAGCAGTTCTTC	few	TRBV4-3	TRBJ2-1	TRBD2
CASSRRGRNSPLHF	TGTGCCAGCAGCCGTCGGGGGAGGAATTCACCCCTCCACTTT	-	TRBV7-2	TRBJ1-6	-
CASSLGVRENTDTQYF	TGTGCCAGCAGCTTAGGCGTGCGGGAGAACACAGATACGCAGTATTTT	-	TRBV7-9	TRBJ2-3	TRBD2